Below are 5 T cell receptor beta chains sequenced from a single sample in a study of immune characterization of retroperitoneal liposarcoma. Using its own MiXCR run on the PCR reads, TCRdb lists one record per CDR3 protein. Found here are around 10,000 distinct CDR3 sequences, roughly 26% of them singletons; the top ten hold over 6.5%. Sequences were obtained from tumor tissue. Receptor source: a male donor with retroperitoneal liposarcoma.

V is TRBV6-1 and J is TRBJ2-3; D is unresolved. With the DNA end fitting TRBJ2-7 better, the J assignment may be wrong. This CDR3 comprises 13 residues. Germline-derived CDR1 and CDR2 are MNHNS and SASEGT. CDR3 loop: CASRKASSYEQYF. CDR3 in DNA: TGTGCCAGCAGGAAGGCTAGTTCCTACGAGCAGTACTTC.

The chain couples TRBV4-1 to TRBJ2-7; TRBD1 might be the D (6 bases). Trimming left V 4 bases short and J 4 bases short, with 11 bases between. Germline CDR1 MGHRA, CDR2 YSYEKL. The CDR3 spans 13 residues. CDR3 in DNA: TGCGCCAGCAGCCCTACAGGGCCGTACGAGCAGTACTTC. This sequence encodes CASSPTGPYEQYF.

This clonotype ranks as medium-sized. The V and J genes are TRBV6-1 and TRBJ2-1, with a possible D match to TRBD1 (6 bases). The J call may be wrong; the DNA end is better matched by TRBJ2-7. CDR1 is MNHNS and CDR2 is SASEGT in the germline V gene. This CDR3 spans 15 amino acids. CDR3 protein: CASSAGQSFSYEQYF. CDR3 nucleotides: TGTGCCAGCAGTGCCGGACAGTCGTTTTCCTACGAGCAGTACTTC.

The sample holds a few counts of this clonotype. The chain has TRBV6-1 and TRBJ2-3; TRBD1 agrees at 7 bases. Germline CDR1 MNHNS, CDR2 SASEGT. The CDR3 has 14 amino acids. V shed 5 bases and J 6 bases; nucleotides not matched to a gene: 8. CDR3: CASSLDRRTDTQYF. Here the CDR3 DNA reads TGTGCCAGCAGTCTGGACAGGAGAACCGATACGCAGTATTTT.

The J gene is TRBJ2-3, the V gene TRBV27, with 10 bases that match TRBD2. The CDR3 consists of 17 residues. The ends lost 0 bases at V and 2 bases at J; junction bases unmatched: 5. CDR1 is MNHEY, CDR2 SMNVEV, per germline (reference sequence). CDR3 in DNA: TGTGCCAGCAGTTTATCCAGCGGGGGGGCCCCCACAGATACGCAGTATTTT. Its protein product is CASSLSSGGAPTDTQYF.